These 5 T cell receptor beta chains were sequenced from one sample in a study of beta chain features in type 1 diabetes. Expressed TCRB transcripts were sequenced because the isolated RNA had all been reverse transcribed beforehand. Measured with immunoSEQ multiplex PCR; TCRdb has only the in-frame clones, and not every one. In the table there are 300,000 to 450,000 clones, 15% to 20% of which are singletons. Sequencing was carried out using naive CD4+ T cells from blood. These receptors all come from a young woman in good health.

V and J are TRBV4-3 and TRBJ2-3; D gene uncertain. The germline V gene has CDR1 LGHNA and CDR2 YSLEER. V was shortened by 4 bases and J by 0 bases, with 8 bases between the two germline ends. The CDR3 extends over 14 amino acids. The CDR3 loop reads CASSRDFSTDTQYF. The CDR3 DNA reads TGCGCCAGCAGCCGCGACTTTAGCACAGATACGCAGTATTTT.

The rearrangement links TRBV11-2 to TRBJ2-7; tentatively, D is TRBD1 (5 bases). Germline loops: CDR1 SGHAT, CDR2 FQNNGV. The CDR3 consists of 13 residues. Trimming took 3 bases from V and 7 from J, leaving 13 bases between them. CDR3 sequence (DNA): TGTGCCAGCAGCTTTCCAGGGAAATGGGAGCAGTACTTC. The encoded protein is CASSFPGKWEQYF. Supplemented by reference TRBV11-2 and TRBJ2-7, the full variable domain reads EAGVAQSPRYKIIEKRQSVAFWCNPISGHATLYWYQQILGQGPKLLIQFQNNGVVDDSQLPKDRFSAERLKGVDSTLKIQPAKLEDSAVYLCASSFPGKWEQYFGPGTRLTVT.

This clone was counted a few times. This chain joins TRBV7-9 and TRBJ1-2; 8 positions agree with TRBD1. From germline, CDR1 is SEHNR and CDR2 FQNEAQ (reference sequence). The CDR3 is 14 residues long. The ends lost 5 bases at V and 8 bases at J; junction bases unmatched: 10. The DNA for the CDR3 is TGTGCCAGCAGCACATTGCAGACAGGGGTCGGCTACACCTTC. It is translated as CASSTLQTGVGYTF.

The chain employs TRBV4-1 and TRBJ2-7; tentatively, D is TRBD2 (6 bases). The V gene lost 5 bases and the J gene lost 5 bases, with 13 bases spanning the gap. Germline V gene sequence: CDR1 MGHRA, CDR2 YSYEKL. The CDR3 spans 13 residues. The CDR3 DNA is TGCGCCAGCAGCTTCCTCGGGGGAAACGAGCAGTACTTC. Translating gives CASSFLGGNEQYF.

The J gene is TRBJ2-7, the V gene TRBV5-1, with TRBD1 matching over 8 bases. CDR1 is SGHRS and CDR2 is YFSETQ in the germline V gene. The ends lost 7 bases at V and 5 bases at J; junction bases unmatched: 8. The CDR3 has 13 residues. The CDR3 bases are TGCGCCAGCGGATGGACAGGGATCCACGAGCAGTACTTC. It codes for CASGWTGIHEQYF.